The 11 T cell receptor beta chains below come from one sample, sequenced in a study of T cells in Graves' hyperthyroidism and ophthalmopathy. Amplification of TCR beta CDR3 regions used RNA as the template. When the TCR CDR3 underwent first-round RT-PCR, the HTBI primer set was used. TCRdb processed the multiplex PCR reads anew with MiXCR; each CDR3 protein has one entry. The sample holds more than 550,000 distinct CDR3 sequences; around 15% are singletons and the top ten take around 16%. The sample taken for sequencing was blood. The receptor set was obtained from a man aged 50 to 59 with Graves' hyperthyroidism.

This chain links TRBV20-1 with TRBJ1-4, with D hard to call. Germline-derived CDR1 and CDR2 are DFQATT and SNEGSKA (reference sequence). This CDR3 is 11 amino acids long. V lost 5 bases, J lost 5 bases, and 6 bases lay in between. For the CDR3, the DNA is TGCAGTGCTGCTTCCAATGAAAAACTGTTTTTT. As protein: CSAASNEKLFF.

Notes on this clonotype: A much larger clonotype is one base distant, so this may be a read error. The chain combines TRBV5-5 with TRBJ1-1; the match to TRBD1 covers 7 bases. The CDR3 sequence is 15 residues long. Unmatched junction bases numbered 7, after V lost 2 bases and J lost 3 bases. The germline gives CDR1 SGHKS, CDR2 YYEKEE (reference sequence). The CDR3 sequence: CASSFRQGEYTEAFF. The CDR3 bases are TGTGCCAGCAGCTTCAGGCAGGGGGAGTACACTGAAGCTTTCTTT.

The V gene is TRBV30, the J gene TRBJ2-1, with TRBD2 matching over 9 bases. This CDR3 has 15 residues. V trimming: 2 bases; J trimming: 6 bases; junction bases outside the gene matches: 8. Germline lookup yields CDR1 GTSNPN and CDR2 SVGIG (reference sequence). CDR3 sequence: CAWSRSAGGSNEQFF. The CDR3, as DNA: TGTGCCTGGAGTCGGTCAGCGGGAGGTTCCAATGAGCAGTTCTTC. Drawing the rest from reference TRBV30 and TRBJ2-1, the complete variable domain is SQTIHQWPATLVQPVGSPLSLECTVEGTSNPNLYWYRQAAGRGLQLLFYSVGIGQISSEVPQNLSASRPQDRQFILSSKKLLLSDSGFYLCAWSRSAGGSNEQFFGPGTRLTVL.

This clonotype has ten or more counts. The V and J genes are TRBV14 and TRBJ2-5; a weak D match, TRBD1 (6 bases). CDR1 SGHDN and CDR2 FVKESK come from the germline V gene. The V and J ends lost 4 bases and 6 bases respectively, with 15 bases between them. The CDR3 extends over 14 amino acids. CDR3 nucleotide sequence: TGTGCCAGCAGCCGCTCTACAGGGTCGCAGACCCAGTACTTC. Translating it yields CASSRSTGSQTQYF.

This clonotype was observed at least ten times. The V call is TRBV3-1, the J call TRBJ1-1; D uncertain. V gave up 1 base and J gave up 1 base, with 4 bases separating them. The CDR3 spans 13 residues. CDR1 and CDR2 from the germline V gene are LGHDT and YNNKEL (reference sequence). The CDR3 here is CASSQVGNTEAFF. The CDR3 DNA sequence: TGTGCCAGCAGCCAAGTAGGGAACACTGAAGCTTTCTTT. The full variable domain, its missing parts supplied by reference TRBV3-1 and TRBJ1-1, is DTAVSQTPKYLVTQMGNDKSIKCEQNLGHDTMYWYKQDSKKFLKIMFSYNNKELIINETVPNRFSPKSPDKAHLNLHINSLELGDSAVYFCASSQVGNTEAFFGQGTRLTVV.

In its sample, this clonotype was seen a few times. The chain couples TRBV5-5 to TRBJ2-2; D is possibly TRBD2 (5 bases). The germline gives CDR1 SGHKS, CDR2 YYEKEE (reference sequence). The length of the CDR3 is 14 residues. Trimming took 5 bases from V and 6 from J, leaving 14 bases between them. The CDR3 loop reads CASSWGGEPGELFF. CDR3 nucleotide sequence: TGTGCCAGCAGTTGGGGTGGGGAGCCCGGGGAGCTGTTTTTT.

This clonotype turned up a few times. This chain joins TRBV19 and TRBJ2-1, with 9 bases identical to TRBD1. Germline loops: CDR1 LNHDA, CDR2 SQIVND (reference sequence). Unmatched junction bases numbered 11, after V lost 5 bases and J lost 9 bases. The CDR3 consists of 15 residues. The DNA of the CDR3 is TGTGCCAGTAGTCCGGGGGACAGGGTTTCAGGTGAGCAGTTCTTC. Its translation is CASSPGDRVSGEQFF. Full variable domain (rest looked up from reference TRBV19 and TRBJ2-1): DGGITQSPKYLFRKEGQNVTLSCEQNLNHDAMYWYRQDPGQGLRLIYYSQIVNDFQKGDIAEGYSVSREKKESFPLTVTSAQKNPTAFYLCASSPGDRVSGEQFFGPGTRLTVL.

This clonotype showed up many times. The chain uses TRBV6-2 or TRBV6-3 and TRBJ2-7, with TRBD1 identical over 9 bases. CDR1 and CDR2 from the germline V gene are MNHEY and SVGEGT. The CDR3 is 14 residues long. V was clipped by 7 bases and J by 2 bases; unmatched bases: 6. CDR3 in DNA: TGTGCCAGCACACCGGGACAGGGCCCCTACGAGCAGTACTTC. This translates into CASTPGQGPYEQYF.

This clonotype has at least ten counts. The chain employs TRBV19 and TRBJ1-5; D gene uncertain. V was clipped by 6 bases and J by 1 base, with 10 bases between them. Germline V gene data show CDR1 as LNHDA and CDR2 as SQIVND (reference sequence). This CDR3 contains 14 residues. In DNA, the CDR3 is TGTGCCAGTAGAAGGGTCCTCAGCAATCAGCCCCAGCATTTT. It yields the protein CASRRVLSNQPQHF.

DNA of the CDR3: TGTGCCAGCACTACAGGTTCAAATAACTACGAGCAGTACTTC. This encodes CASTTGSNNYEQYF. The rearrangement links TRBV9 to TRBJ2-7; a possible D gene is TRBD1 (5 bases). Looked up from germline, CDR1 is SGDLS and CDR2 is YYNGEE. The V gene lost 6 bases and the J gene lost 3 bases, with 16 bases spanning the gap. The CDR3 loop spans 14 amino acids. Variable domain in full (rest from reference TRBV9 and TRBJ2-7): DSGVTQTPKHLITATGQRVTLRCSPRSGDLSVYWYQQSLDQGLQFLIQYYNGEERAKGNILERFSAQQFPDLHSELNLSSLELGDSALYFCASTTGSNNYEQYFGPGTRLTVT.

This clonotype was picked up many times. The rearrangement joins TRBV27 to TRBJ1-2; D call uncertain. Germline loops: CDR1 MNHEY, CDR2 SMNVEV (reference sequence). The CDR3 extends over 13 amino acids. V lost 0 bases and J lost 6, with 8 bases in between. The CDR3 region is CASSLSLSNGYTF. The CDR3 DNA reads TGTGCCAGCAGTTTATCACTTTCGAATGGCTACACCTTC.